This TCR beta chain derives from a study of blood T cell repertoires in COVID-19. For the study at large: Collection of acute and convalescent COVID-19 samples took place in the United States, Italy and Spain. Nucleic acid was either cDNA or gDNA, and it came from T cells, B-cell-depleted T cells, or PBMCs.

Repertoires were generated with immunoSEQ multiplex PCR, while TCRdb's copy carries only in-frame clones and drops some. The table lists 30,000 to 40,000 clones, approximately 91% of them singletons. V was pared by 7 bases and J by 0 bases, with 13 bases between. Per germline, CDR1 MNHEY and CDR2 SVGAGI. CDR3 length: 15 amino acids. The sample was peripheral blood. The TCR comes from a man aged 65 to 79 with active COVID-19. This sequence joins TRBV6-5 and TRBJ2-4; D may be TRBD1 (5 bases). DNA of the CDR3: TGTGCCAGCATAGGAGACAGACTAGCCAAAAACATTCAGTACTTC. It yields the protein CASIGDRLAKNIQYF.